The 21 T cell receptor beta chains below come from one sample, sequenced in a study of T cells after yellow fever vaccination. TCRdb re-analysed the 5' RACE reads in MiXCR, keeping a single row per CDR3 protein. This table holds 200,000 to 300,000 distinct CDR3 sequences, around 3.5% found once. Sequenced here: PBMCs, sampled 15 days after the yellow fever booster vaccination. The receptors stem from a young man who received the YFV17D yellow fever vaccine.

At least ten counts were recorded for this clonotype. The chain carries TRBV18 and TRBJ2-5; D is uncertain. Germline V gene lookup returns CDR1 KGHSH and CDR2 LQKENI. The CDR3 is 13 residues long. V dropped 6 bases and J dropped 0 bases, with 8 bases sitting between them. CDR3 DNA: TGTGCCAGCTCTCCCAGAAACCAAGAGACCCAGTACTTC. Protein sequence: CASSPRNQETQYF. The full variable domain, rest sourced from reference TRBV18 and TRBJ2-5, is NAGVMQNPRHLVRRRGQEARLRCSPMKGHSHVYWYRQLPEEGLKFMVYLQKENIIDESGMPKERFSAEFPKEGPSILRIQQVVRGDSAAYFCASSPRNQETQYFGPGTRLLVL.

This clonotype was found many times. This chain uses TRBV6-5 with TRBJ2-5; no clear D gene. This CDR3 has 11 residues. Trimming left V 7 bases short and J 9 bases short, with 12 bases between. Germline loops: CDR1 MNHEY, CDR2 SVGAGI. The CDR3 DNA reads TGTGCCAGCACGGTGGGTGCGGCCCAGTACTTC. Protein sequence: CASTVGAAQYF.

The sample holds many counts of this clonotype. This chain uses TRBV4-2 with TRBJ1-6; 10 bases line up with TRBD1. The CDR3 is 16 amino acids. J was trimmed by 7 bases and V by 3 bases; bases with no gene match: 6. Germline CDR1 reads LGHNA; CDR2 reads YNFKEQ. CDR3 nucleotide sequence: TGTGCCAGCAGCCAGGCCCCGGGACAGGGGAATTCACCCCTCCACTTT. Translating it yields CASSQAPGQGNSPLHF.

This clonotype was counted many times. The rearrangement uses TRBV7-2 and TRBJ1-2, with D possibly TRBD1 on 6 matching bases. The CDR3 totals 15 residues. In germline, CDR1 is SGHTA, CDR2 FQGNSA. V was shortened by 3 bases and J by 2 bases, with 13 bases between the two germline ends. In DNA form, the CDR3 reads TGTGCCAGCAGCTTTTACGGGACAACAAACTATGGCTACACCTTC. This gives the protein CASSFYGTTNYGYTF.

Ten or more counts support this clonotype. The chain combines TRBV7-2 with TRBJ2-7, with D perhaps matching TRBD1 or TRBD2 (5 bases each). Germline CDR1 reads SGHTA; CDR2 reads FQGNSA. This CDR3 has 14 residues. V lost 3 bases and J 3 bases, leaving 12 bases between the germline ends. Written as DNA, the CDR3 is TGTGCCAGCAGCTTTCCGGGACCGATCTACGAGCAGTACTTC. Translation gives CASSFPGPIYEQYF. The full variable domain, in which reference TRBV7-2 and TRBJ2-7 provide the parts outside the CDR3, is GAGVSQSPSNKVTEKGKDVELRCDPISGHTALYWYRQSLGQGLEFLIYFQGNSAPDKSGLPSDRFSAERTGGSVSTLTIQRTQQEDSAVYLCASSFPGPIYEQYFGPGTRLTVT.

This clonotype showed up many times. The chain links TRBV7-8 to TRBJ1-2, with 9 bases fitting TRBD1. Per the germline V gene, CDR1 is SGHVS and CDR2 is FQNEAQ. V was pared by 4 bases and J by 1 base, with 7 bases of the junction left unmatched. CDR3 length equals 16 residues. The CDR3 is CASSSARDRVNYGYTF. The CDR3 bases are TGTGCCAGCAGCTCAGCACGGGACAGGGTTAACTATGGCTACACCTTC.

This chain joins TRBV7-2 and TRBJ1-6, with TRBD1 as a possible D gene (6 bases). The V end lost 1 base, the J end lost 10 bases, and 14 bases lay between the germline ends. The CDR3 contains 15 residues. CDR1 is SGHTA, CDR2 FQGNSA, per germline. The CDR3 sequence is CASSLGGGAESPLHF. The CDR3 region has the DNA TGTGCCAGCAGCTTAGGGGGGGGCGCTGAATCACCCCTCCACTTT.

This clonotype was detected ten times or more. V and J are TRBV5-1 and TRBJ1-1; D remains ambiguous. The CDR3 runs 14 residues. Per germline, CDR1 SGHRS and CDR2 YFSETQ. Trimming took 2 bases from V and 1 from J, leaving 9 bases between them. CDR3 in DNA: TGCGCCAGCAGCTTAAGGCCTCAGAACACTGAAGCTTTCTTT. Translation: CASSLRPQNTEAFF. Together with reference TRBV5-1 and TRBJ1-1, the CDR3 gives the full variable domain: KAGVTQTPRYLIKTRGQQVTLSCSPISGHRSVSWYQQTPGQGLQFLFEYFSETQRNKGNFPGRFSGRQFSNSRSEMNVSTLELGDSALYLCASSLRPQNTEAFFGQGTRLTVV.

This clonotype was counted at least ten times. The V call is TRBV7-9, the J call TRBJ2-7, with a tentative D call TRBD1 (5 bases). The V gene lost 5 bases and the J gene lost 3 bases, with 14 bases spanning the gap. The CDR3 sequence is 14 residues long. The germline gives CDR1 SEHNR, CDR2 FQNEAQ (reference sequence). For the CDR3, the DNA is TGTGCCAGCAGCGCGCTCGTGACAGACTACGAGCAGTACTTC. Translated: CASSALVTDYEQYF.

This chain links TRBV30 with TRBJ2-7, with D perhaps TRBD1 or TRBD2 (5 bases each). The CDR3 sequence is 13 residues long. From germline, CDR1 is GTSNPN and CDR2 SVGIG (reference sequence). V was shortened by 4 bases and J by 3 bases, with 13 bases between the two germline ends. This CDR3 reads CAWMAGQGYEQYF. The CDR3 DNA reads as TGTGCCTGGATGGCGGGTCAGGGCTACGAGCAGTACTTC.

There are many counts of this clonotype. This chain connects TRBV5-1 to TRBJ1-4, with D possibly TRBD1 on 6 matching bases. The CDR3 is made up of 14 amino acids. V was clipped by 4 bases and J by 9 bases, with 16 bases between them. Per the germline V gene, CDR1 is SGHRS and CDR2 is YFSETQ. CDR3 loop: CASSPGTTSQKLFF. As DNA, the CDR3 is TGCGCCAGCAGCCCGGGGACAACCTCACAAAAACTGTTTTTT.

In this sample, this clonotype turned up many times. This rearrangement joins TRBV18 to TRBJ1-1, with D possibly being TRBD1 (5 bases). V gave up 3 bases and J gave up 0 bases, with 11 bases separating them. The germline CDR1 and CDR2 sequences are KGHSH and LQKENI. The CDR3 is 15 residues long. This chain's CDR3 is CASSPPAGMNTEAFF. The CDR3 nucleotides are TGTGCCAGCTCACCCCCCGCAGGGATGAACACTGAAGCTTTCTTT.

This clonotype was observed a handful of times. The gene calls are TRBV6-1 and TRBJ1-6, with D unresolved. Germline CDR1 MNHNS, CDR2 SASEGT. The length of the CDR3 is 14 residues. V was cut by 2 bases and J by 3 bases, with 5 bases left in between. The CDR3 DNA is TGTGCCAGCAGTGAACAGTACTATAATTCACCCCTCCACTTT. Translating gives CASSEQYYNSPLHF.

This clonotype was observed a handful of times. The chain uses TRBV18 and TRBJ1-5, with 10 bases fitting TRBD1. V dropped 3 bases and J dropped 6; count of bases not matched to a gene: 5. The CDR3 is 15 amino acids. From germline, CDR1 is KGHSH and CDR2 LQKENI. The CDR3 DNA is TGTGCCAGCTCACCTGGACAGGGGGTTAGTCAGCCCCAGCATTTT. It translates to CASSPGQGVSQPQHF.

This clonotype was found many times. The chain has TRBV5-1 and TRBJ2-1; D gene ambiguous. Germline CDR1 and CDR2: SGHRS and YFSETQ. V lost 1 base and J 1 base, leaving 12 bases between the germline ends. CDR3 size: 16 residues. As DNA, the CDR3 is TGCGCCAGCAGCTTGTACGGTTTAGGGTCCTACAATGAGCAGTTCTTC. The encoded protein is CASSLYGLGSYNEQFF.

This clonotype was seen repeatedly, ten times or more. The CDR3 coding sequence is TGCGCCAGCAGCCAGCGACAACAAGAGACCCAGTACTTC. Protein sequence: CASSQRQQETQYF. This chain joins TRBV4-3 and TRBJ2-5; no firm D call. The CDR3 extends over 13 amino acids. Looked up from germline, CDR1 is LGHNA and CDR2 is YSLEER. V shed 3 bases and J shed 2 bases, with 7 bases lying between them.

A remark on this clonotype: At one end the junction does not follow the germline gene, possibly because of a read error. The rearrangement links TRBV25-1 to TRBJ1-4, with a tentative D call TRBD1 (6 bases). The CDR3 runs to 14 residues. CDR1 and CDR2 from the germline V gene are MGHDK and SYGVNS. CDR3 sequence (DNA): TGTGCCAGCAGTAGGGGGTCAACTAATGAAAAACTGATATTT. The encoded protein is CASSRGSTNEKLIF.

This clonotype came up many times. J is TRBJ1-2 and V is TRBV20-1; D may be TRBD1 (5 bases). The germline CDR1 and CDR2 sequences are DFQATT and SNEGSKA (reference sequence). Trimming pared 3 bases from V and 3 bases from J, leaving 14 bases between. The CDR3 length is 14 residues. In nucleotides, the CDR3 is TGCAGTGCTAGGTTCGACAGTGGATACTATGGCTACACCTTC. Its protein is CSARFDSGYYGYTF.

There are many counts of this clonotype. The chain is built from TRBV20-1 and TRBJ2-7; no reliable D call. Germline V gives CDR1 DFQATT, CDR2 SNEGSKA (reference sequence). The CDR3 sequence is 13 residues long. V was trimmed by 3 bases and J by 3 bases, leaving 12 bases between them. The CDR3 bases are TGCAGTGCTAGCAGCAGGATACTCTACGAGCAGTACTTC. This translates into CSASSRILYEQYF.

This clonotype was found many times. The V gene is TRBV5-1, the J gene TRBJ1-1; no clear D gene. The CDR3 length is 14 residues. V dropped 4 bases and J dropped 12 bases, with 22 bases sitting between them. Per germline, CDR1 SGHRS and CDR2 YFSETQ. The CDR3 region is CASSSTVVGFASFF. The CDR3 nucleotides are TGCGCCAGCAGCAGTACAGTGGTGGGCTTCGCGTCTTTCTTT. The full variable domain, completed using reference TRBV5-1 and TRBJ1-1, is KAGVTQTPRYLIKTRGQQVTLSCSPISGHRSVSWYQQTPGQGLQFLFEYFSETQRNKGNFPGRFSGRQFSNSRSEMNVSTLELGDSALYLCASSSTVVGFASFFGQGTRLTVV.

This clonotype was recorded at least ten times. The chain joins TRBV24-1 to TRBJ2-1, with no clear D. The CDR3 has 19 residues. V lost 5 bases to trimming and J lost 0 bases, with 22 bases between them. Germline CDR1 is KGHDR and CDR2 is SFDVKD. The CDR3 nucleotides are TGTGCCACCAGTGCCCCGGATAGGATGGACGCTAGCTCCTACAATGAGCAGTTCTTC. Its protein product is CATSAPDRMDASSYNEQFF.